The TCR beta chain under discussion was sequenced for a study of T cells after yellow fever vaccination. Losses at the gene ends were 5 bases for V and 3 bases for J; bases not matched to a gene: 7. Germline V gene lookup returns CDR1 SGHAT and CDR2 FQNNGV. The CDR3 extends over 14 amino acids. This clonotype occurred once. TCRdb used MiXCR to reprocess the 5' RACE reads, holding one entry per CDR3 protein. The table shows just under 600,000 distinct CDR3 sequences, with roughly 12% occurring only once. The chain combines TRBV11-2 with TRBJ2-7; 7 bases agree with TRBD2. The material sequenced was PBMCs, taken on the day of the yellow fever booster vaccination. The TCR comes from a young man who received the YFV17D yellow fever vaccine. The CDR3 is CASSPPAGIYEQYF. As DNA, the CDR3 is TGTGCCAGCAGCCCCCCAGCGGGGATCTACGAGCAGTACTTC.